This TCR beta chain emerged from a study of shared clonotypes between healthy human individuals. From germline, CDR1 is SGHNT and CDR2 YYREEE (reference sequence). V was cut by 5 bases and J by 3 bases, with 18 bases left in between. This CDR3 contains 16 residues. Points from the study as a whole: It was only blood that was sampled, and tissue repertoires likely differ. Clonotypes not shared had lower generation probabilities than those common to all four donors.

On this clone: Its antigen remains unknown.

The authors ran the assay at deep level. The assay was immunoSEQ multiplex PCR, and TCRdb's table has in-frame clones only and misses some. The data show about 2 million clones, 85% to 95% seen once. The chain combines TRBV5-4 with TRBJ2-4; the D gene is possibly TRBD2 (7 bases). Input material: naive CD4+ T cells sorted from blood. As for subset: CD45RA+ positively selected. This clonotype was sampled from a man aged 18 to 29 in good health. DNA of the CDR3: TGTGCCAGCAGTCGGGGGGCGCCGGGGGACAAAAACATTCAGTACTTC. This translates into CASSRGAPGDKNIQYF. The full variable domain, its missing parts supplied by reference TRBV5-4 and TRBJ2-4, is ETGVTQSPTHLIKTRGQQVTLRCSSQSGHNTVSWYQQALGQGPQFIFQYYREEENGRGNFPPRFSGLQFPNYSSELNVNALELDDSALYLCASSRGAPGDKNIQYFGAGTRLSVL.